The 27 T cell receptor beta chains reported below all come from one sample, sequenced in a study of blood T cell repertoires in COVID-19. The protocol was immunoSEQ multiplex PCR, while the TCRdb copy is restricted to in-frame clones and leaves out a portion. Among approximately 480,000 clones listed, 85% to 90% were seen once. The material sequenced was peripheral blood. Every receptor here comes from a young man with COVID-19, enrolled during active disease.

The chain has TRBV7-2 and TRBJ2-1; 7 nucleotides match TRBD2. Germline lookup yields CDR1 SGHTA and CDR2 FQGNSA. The V gene end was trimmed by 3 bases and the J gene end by 3 bases; junction bases not matched to a gene: 2. CDR3 length equals 14 residues. The CDR3 region has the DNA TGTGCCAGCAGCTTCGGGACTAACTACAATGAGCAGTTCTTC. Translation: CASSFGTNYNEQFF.

The CDR3 DNA reads as TGTGCCAGTAGTCTACAGGGGGCTTACAATGAGCAGTTCTTC. It is translated as CASSLQGAYNEQFF. The V and J genes are TRBV19 and TRBJ2-1; 9 bases line up with TRBD1. From germline, CDR1 is LNHDA and CDR2 SQIVND (reference sequence). The CDR3 spans 14 residues. V dropped 5 bases and J dropped 4; count of bases not matched to a gene: 3.

This sequence joins TRBV5-1 and TRBJ2-6; 7 bases match TRBD1. Trimming at V came to 5 bases and at J to 2 bases, leaving 4 bases not matched to a gene. The CDR3 consists of 15 residues. CDR1 SGHRS and CDR2 YFSETQ come from the germline V gene. CDR3 bases: TGCGCCAGCAGTTCTACAGGGGCTGGGGCCAACGTCCTGACTTTC. This codes for CASSSTGAGANVLTF.

The chain uses TRBV7-6 and TRBJ1-6; D ambiguous. Per the germline V gene, CDR1 is SGHVS and CDR2 is FNYEAQ. The CDR3 sequence is 16 residues long. The V end was cut by 6 bases, the J end by 7 bases, with 19 bases between. The CDR3 reads CASSPREVASNSPLHF. The CDR3 bases are TGTGCCAGCAGTCCGCGGGAGGTGGCCTCAAATTCACCCCTCCACTTT.

This clone was recorded only once. The chain combines TRBV4-2 with TRBJ1-4; 7 positions match TRBD1. CDR1 and CDR2 from the germline V gene are LGHNA and YNFKEQ. The J segment lost 4 bases and the V segment lost 5 bases, leaving 7 bases of the junction unmatched. The CDR3 is 15 residues long. CDR3 sequence (DNA): TGTGCCAGCAGCACCCGGGACAGATTTAATGAAAAACTGTTTTTT. Residues: CASSTRDRFNEKLFF.

The chain is built from TRBV5-4 and TRBJ2-1; 8 bases agree with TRBD2. The CDR3 length is 15 residues. Germline V gene data show CDR1 as SGHNT and CDR2 as YYREEE (reference sequence). The trim removed 4 bases at V and 10 bases at J, leaving 13 bases unmatched. CDR3 amino acids: CASSPRGGEWGEQFF. CDR3 DNA: TGTGCCAGCAGCCCCCGGGGGGGCGAGTGGGGGGAGCAGTTCTTC. Variable domain in full (rest from reference TRBV5-4 and TRBJ2-1): ETGVTQSPTHLIKTRGQQVTLRCSSQSGHNTVSWYQQALGQGPQFIFQYYREEENGRGNFPPRFSGLQFPNYSSELNVNALELDDSALYLCASSPRGGEWGEQFFGPGTRLTVL.

The chain couples TRBV23-1 to TRBJ2-1, with a possible D match to TRBD2 (6 bases). TRBV23-1 is annotated as an ORF whose role is uncertain. This CDR3 region has 17 residues. Trimming stripped 0 bases from V and 6 bases from J, with 18 bases between. The CDR3 protein is CASSQSPGTPILNEQFF. In DNA form, the CDR3 reads TGCGCCAGCAGTCAATCGCCCGGGACTCCAATCCTCAATGAGCAGTTCTTC.

This chain joins TRBV11-3 and TRBJ2-5; TRBD1 aligns across 9 bases. The CDR3 is 15 amino acids. Germline CDR1 is SGHNT and CDR2 is YENEEA. Trimming removed 4 bases from V and 5 bases from J; junction bases left unmatched: 8. DNA for the CDR3: TGTGCCAGCAGCTCGGGACAGGGAGGGAGGGAGACCCAGTACTTC. It encodes CASSSGQGGRETQYF. The entire variable domain, with the rest obtained from reference TRBV11-3 and TRBJ2-5, is as follows: EAGVVQSPRYKIIEKKQPVAFWCNPISGHNTLYWYLQNLGQGPELLIRYENEEAVDDSQLPKDRFSAERLKGVDSTLKIQPAELGDSAVYLCASSSGQGGRETQYFGPGTRLLVL.

This chain uses TRBV7-9 with TRBJ2-2, with a tentative D call TRBD2 (5 bases). The CDR3 is made up of 15 amino acids. V shed 8 bases and J shed 0 bases, with 13 bases lying between them. Germline V gene data show CDR1 as SEHNR and CDR2 as FQNEAQ (reference sequence). DNA for the CDR3: TGTGCCAGCGTACTAGGGCAGGCGAACACCGGGGAGCTGTTTTTT. It is translated as CASVLGQANTGELFF.

The chain couples TRBV18 to TRBJ1-1; D may be TRBD1 (6 bases). The CDR3 extends over 15 amino acids. Germline CDR1 KGHSH, CDR2 LQKENI. V was clipped by 3 bases and J by 3 bases, with 14 bases between them. Here the CDR3 reads CASSPGGGIYTEAFF. The DNA for the CDR3 is TGTGCCAGCTCACCCGGCGGGGGCATATACACTGAAGCTTTCTTT.

CDR3 bases: TGTGCCAGCAGTTACAGGGGAGAGGGGGCAGATACGCAGTATTTT. The encoded protein is CASSYRGEGADTQYF. J is TRBJ2-3 and V is TRBV6-5; a possible D gene is TRBD1 (6 bases). Germline CDR1 and CDR2: MNHEY and SVGAGI. Trimming removed 2 bases from V and 4 bases from J, with 13 bases in between. The CDR3 is 15 amino acids.

The genes are TRBV5-1 and TRBJ2-7; TRBD1 might be the D (5 bases). This CDR3 region has 13 residues. The V gene lost 5 bases and the J gene lost 9 bases, with 18 bases spanning the gap. Germline CDR1 and CDR2: SGHRS and YFSETQ. The CDR3 DNA follows: TGCGCCAGCAGTGAGGACATCGAAGACGGGCAGTACTTC. Translated, it gives CASSEDIEDGQYF.

To note about this clone: One end of the junction varies from germline; a read error may be responsible. The chain links TRBV11-3 to TRBJ2-7, with D perhaps matching TRBD1 (6 bases). Germline-derived CDR1 and CDR2 are SGHNT and YENEEA. This CDR3 spans 15 amino acids. The CDR3 bases are TGTGCCAGCACCTTACAGGGAACTAACTTCTACGAGCAGTACTTC. It translates to CASTLQGTNFYEQYF.

CDR3 residues: CASSRTRYGTGFNEQFF. The CDR3 DNA follows: TGTGCCAGCAGCCGAACCCGGTACGGGACAGGCTTCAATGAGCAGTTCTTC. This chain uses TRBV3-1 (or the pseudogene TRBV3-2) with TRBJ2-1; 8 nucleotides agree with TRBD1. CDR3 length equals 17 residues. Per the germline V gene, CDR1 is LGHDT and CDR2 is YNNKEL (reference sequence). V lost 4 bases to trimming and J lost 6 bases; unmatched junction nucleotides: 14.

This clone has a count of ten or more. The V call is TRBV4-1, the J call TRBJ2-7; TRBD2 agrees at 7 bases. V was clipped by 1 base and J by 3 bases; unmatched bases: 12. The CDR3 consists of 17 residues. Germline CDR1 MGHRA, CDR2 YSYEKL. The CDR3 DNA reads TGCGCCAGCAGCCAAGGGGGGGGAAAAAGGGGCGGCTACGAGCAGTACTTC. Translating it yields CASSQGGGKRGGYEQYF.

The chain carries TRBV10-2 and TRBJ2-3; TRBD2 agrees at 8 bases. The junction had 10 bases not matched to a gene; V was cut back by 5 bases and J by 3 bases. Germline lookup yields CDR1 WSHSY and CDR2 SAAADI. The CDR3 length is 16 residues. CDR3 sequence reads: CASSRAGVVETDTQYF. The CDR3 bases are TGCGCCAGCAGTCGAGCGGGAGTAGTAGAGACAGATACGCAGTATTTT.

This chain uses TRBV5-4 with TRBJ2-5, with 10 bases fitting TRBD2. V lost 2 bases and J lost 2; bases outside the gene matches: 3. This CDR3 comprises 15 residues. Germline CDR1 reads SGHNT; CDR2 reads YYREEE (reference sequence). As DNA, the CDR3 is TGTGCCAGCAGCTTTAGTAGCGGGGGGCAAGAGACCCAGTACTTC. Encoded protein: CASSFSSGGQETQYF.

This chain uses TRBV5-1 with TRBJ2-1, with 12 bases aligning to TRBD1. This CDR3 comprises 13 residues. Trimming cost V 9 bases and J 8 bases; bases outside gene matches: 6. Germline V gene data show CDR1 as SGHRS and CDR2 as YFSETQ. The CDR3 region is CAKIGTGGYEQFF. Here the CDR3 DNA reads TGCGCCAAGATCGGGACAGGGGGCTATGAGCAGTTCTTC. Complete variable domain (other parts from reference TRBV5-1 and TRBJ2-1): KAGVTQTPRYLIKTRGQQVTLSCSPISGHRSVSWYQQTPGQGLQFLFEYFSETQRNKGNFPGRFSGRQFSNSRSEMNVSTLELGDSALYLCAKIGTGGYEQFFGPGTRLTVL.

Note on this clone: The same CDR3 arises from other DNA sequences in this sample as well. J is TRBJ2-7 and V is TRBV27, with 7 bases lining up with TRBD1. The CDR3 runs to 13 residues. From germline, CDR1 is MNHEY and CDR2 SMNVEV (reference sequence). V shed 2 bases and J 3 bases; nucleotides not matched to a gene: 1. CDR3 loop: CASSLRDSYEQYF. DNA for the CDR3: TGTGCCAGCAGTTTAAGGGACAGCTACGAGCAGTACTTC.

The CDR3: CASSRNGTGTISNQPQHF. The CDR3 DNA sequence: TGTGCCAGCAGCCGAAATGGGACCGGGACAATAAGCAATCAGCCCCAGCATTTT. The rearrangement links TRBV6-9 to TRBJ1-5, with a weak D call TRBD1 (6 bases). Germline V lookup: CDR1 MNHGY, CDR2 SVAAGI. Trimming shortened V by 6 bases and J by 1 base, and 22 bases separated the two germline ends. The CDR3 has 18 amino acids.

V and J are TRBV2 and TRBJ1-5; 7 bases line up with TRBD1. The CDR3 consists of 15 residues. CDR1 and CDR2 (germline): SNHLY, FYNNEI. V gave up 2 bases and J gave up 3 bases; unmatched junction bases: 4. The CDR3: CASSESTGNNQPQHF. The CDR3, as DNA: TGTGCCAGCAGTGAATCGACAGGGAACAATCAGCCCCAGCATTTT. Supplemented by reference TRBV2 and TRBJ1-5, the full variable domain reads EPEVTQTPSHQVTQMGQEVILRCVPISNHLYFYWYRQILGQKVEFLVSFYNNEISEKSEIFDDQFSVERPDGSNFTLKIRSTKLEDSAMYFCASSESTGNNQPQHFGDGTRLSIL.

The V and J genes are TRBV15 and TRBJ2-1, with 12 bases fitting TRBD2. There are 16 residues in the CDR3. The V gene's germline CDR1 is LNHNV and CDR2 YYDKDF (reference sequence). With V trimmed by 5 bases and J by 5 bases, 7 bases remained unmatched. The CDR3, as DNA: TGTGCCACCAGCGGGACTAGCGGGTGGAATAACAATGAGCAGTTCTTC. Its protein product is CATSGTSGWNNNEQFF.

This clone was counted once. This chain links TRBV7-9 with TRBJ1-3; D is undetermined. Germline lookup yields CDR1 SEHNR and CDR2 FQNEAQ (reference sequence). The CDR3 is 11 amino acids. Trimming cost V 4 bases and J 8 bases, with 6 bases left between them. The CDR3 protein is CASSWSDTIYF. The CDR3 DNA sequence: TGTGCCAGCAGCTGGTCGGACACCATATATTTT.

Points on this clone: One junction end disagrees with the germline gene, perhaps due to a read error. The chain combines TRBV7-9 with TRBJ2-7; D is undetermined. Germline V lookup: CDR1 SEHNR, CDR2 FQNEAQ (reference sequence). The CDR3 length is 11 residues. CDR3 sequence (DNA): TGTGCCAGCAGCCCCTCCCACGAGCAGTACTTC. It specifies CASSPSHEQYF.

Note on this clone: One end of the junction is discordant with germline, which a read error may explain. V is TRBV9 and J is TRBJ1-1, with 8 bases lining up with TRBD1. CDR3 length: 15 residues. The germline V gene encodes CDR1 SGDLS and CDR2 YYNGEE. This CDR3 reads CASSGPGQVKTEAFF. For the CDR3, the DNA is TGTGCCAGCAGCGGTCCGGGACAGGTGAAAACTGAAGCTTTCTTT.

The chain recombines TRBV6-5 with TRBJ1-4, with 8 nucleotides matching TRBD1. The germline V gene encodes CDR1 MNHEY and CDR2 SVGAGI. The CDR3 loop spans 12 amino acids. After removal of 6 bases from V and 11 bases from J, the junction contained 5 bases not matched to a gene. As DNA, the CDR3 is TGTGCCAGCAGGGCGGACAGGGCCAAACTGTTTTTT. It specifies CASRADRAKLFF.

This chain joins TRBV2 and TRBJ1-1, with 7 bases matching TRBD1. Losses at the gene ends were 1 base for V and 4 bases for J; bases not matched to a gene: 6. This CDR3 has 15 residues. Germline CDR1 reads SNHLY; CDR2 reads FYNNEI. CDR3 region: CASSEGGTGATEAFF. The CDR3 DNA reads TGTGCCAGCAGTGAAGGAGGTACAGGGGCCACTGAAGCTTTCTTT.